The 14 T cell receptor beta chains below come from one sample, sequenced in a study of identical twins (dated by TCRdb to 2016 to 2018). Libraries were constructed by 5' RACE. Sequencing took place on an Illumina HiSeq 2000. TCRdb reprocessing: public reads trimmed at Q25 with fastp, clones called with MiXCR, in-frame beta chains kept. Every CDR3 protein is listed once, alongside the most common genes and DNA of its rows. The sample has approximately 210,000 distinct CDR3 sequences on record, approximately 16% of them singletons. Over 35% of the sample goes to the ten largest clones. This sample was shared with a second study, whose subject was T cells expressing NK-cell markers.

The sample was CD8+ T cells sorted from blood. These receptors were taken from a woman under 30 in good health.

The V call is TRBV29-1, the J call TRBJ1-2; a possible D gene is TRBD1 (5 bases). V lost 1 base and J 2 bases, leaving 17 bases between the germline ends. This CDR3 has 16 amino acids. CDR1 is SQVTM, CDR2 ANQGSEA, per germline. CDR3 region: CSVEVPGGAGNYGYTF. In DNA, the CDR3 is TGCAGCGTTGAAGTTCCGGGGGGTGCCGGCAACTATGGCTACACCTTC.

This clonotype was seen a handful of times. The genes are TRBV27 and TRBJ1-4, with 7 bases aligning to TRBD1. CDR3 length equals 14 residues. Per germline, CDR1 MNHEY and CDR2 SMNVEV (reference sequence). The ends lost 5 bases at V and 4 bases at J; junction bases unmatched: 4. CDR3: CASSNRGLNEKLFF. The CDR3 DNA follows: TGTGCCAGCAGTAACAGGGGACTTAATGAAAAACTGTTTTTT.

The table lists this clonotype with a few counts. The rearrangement uses TRBV20-1 and TRBJ2-4; weak D call: TRBD2 (5 bases). The CDR3 is 10 amino acids. V shed 5 bases and J shed 12 bases, with 11 bases lying between them. Germline V gene lookup returns CDR1 DFQATT and CDR2 SNEGSKA (reference sequence). In DNA form, the CDR3 reads TGCAGTGCTGGCAGTGAGGGTCAGTACTTC. This sequence encodes CSAGSEGQYF.

This clonotype was seen ten or more times. A read error may account for a junction end that differs from germline. This chain joins TRBV5-1 and TRBJ2-1, with 12 bases aligning to TRBD2. CDR3 size: 16 residues. CDR1 SGHRS and CDR2 YFSETQ come from the germline V gene. Here the CDR3 reads CASSLGLAGSYNEQFF. In DNA, the CDR3 is TGTGCCAGCAGTCTAGGACTAGCGGGGTCCTACAATGAGCAGTTCTTC.

J is TRBJ2-7 and V is TRBV5-8; TRBD2 matches at 12 bases. The CDR3 extends over 13 amino acids. In germline, CDR1 is SGHTS, CDR2 YDEGEE. The V gene end was trimmed by 3 bases and the J gene end by 5 bases; junction bases not matched to a gene: 0. The CDR3 DNA is TGTGCCAGCAGCTGGACTAGCGGGGACGAGCAGTACTTC. Protein sequence: CASSWTSGDEQYF. Full variable domain (missing parts from reference TRBV5-8 and TRBJ2-7): EAGVTQSPTHLIKTRGQQATLRCSPISGHTSVYWYQQALGLGLQFLLWYDEGEERNRGNFPPRFSGRQFPNYSSELNVNALELEDSALYLCASSWTSGDEQYFGPGTRLTVT.

The sample holds many counts of this clonotype. The V and J genes are TRBV10-3 and TRBJ2-7; 8 nucleotides line up with TRBD1. The CDR3 length is 15 residues. Germline CDR1 is ENHRY and CDR2 is SYGVKD. J was trimmed by 3 bases and V by 4 bases; bases with no gene match: 8. CDR3 in DNA: TGTGCCATCAGTGGCTGGGGACAGGACTGCTACGAGCAGTACTTC. It encodes CAISGWGQDCYEQYF.

In this sample, this clonotype turned up many times. The chain links TRBV29-1 to TRBJ2-3, with 14 nucleotides matching TRBD2. Trimming took 5 bases from V and 1 from J; bases not matched to a gene: 2. Germline V gives CDR1 SQVTM, CDR2 ANQGSEA. The CDR3 is 15 residues long. For the CDR3, the DNA is TGCAGCGTTTGGGGACTAGCGGGAGGCACAGATACGCAGTATTTT. This sequence encodes CSVWGLAGGTDTQYF.

The chain carries TRBV2 and TRBJ2-1; 8 bases map to TRBD2. The junction had 10 bases not matched to a gene; V was cut back by 7 bases and J by 8 bases. The germline gives CDR1 SNHLY, CDR2 FYNNEI. The CDR3 has 14 amino acids. This chain's CDR3 is CASNSDGRADEQFF. CDR3 nucleotide sequence: TGTGCCAGCAATTCGGACGGGAGGGCTGATGAGCAGTTCTTC.

This clonotype has more than one count but fewer than ten. CDR3 sequence: CASRGPSPYYGYTF. CDR3 sequence (DNA): TGTGCCAGCAGGGGCCCTTCCCCCTACTATGGCTACACCTTC. V usage is TRBV12-3 or TRBV12-4 and J usage is TRBJ1-2, with D unclear. The CDR3 has 14 residues. Trimming removed 6 bases from V and 3 bases from J, with 14 bases in between.

This clonotype occurred a few times. This chain joins TRBV5-1 and TRBJ2-7; D unresolved. The CDR3 consists of 13 residues. The germline V and J ends were trimmed by 2 bases and 3 bases, with 9 bases remaining between them. Germline lookup yields CDR1 SGHRS and CDR2 YFSETQ. CDR3 in DNA: TGCGCCAGCAGCTTAGCTACTAACTACGAGCAGTACTTC. Encoded protein: CASSLATNYEQYF.

The chain employs TRBV29-1 and TRBJ2-7; 9 bases are a match to TRBD1. Germline CDR1 SQVTM, CDR2 ANQGSEA. With 4 bases clipped from V and 6 bases from J, the junction kept 10 bases outside the gene matches. The CDR3 is 14 amino acids. For the CDR3, the DNA is TGCAGCGTTGTGGGGACAGGGTCCTCCGGCGAGCAGTACTTC. Translating it yields CSVVGTGSSGEQYF.

This clonotype has just a few counts. J is TRBJ2-3 and V is TRBV4-1; tentatively, D is TRBD1 or TRBD2 (5 bases each). The CDR3 has 13 residues. Germline V gene sequence: CDR1 MGHRA, CDR2 YSYEKL. The V and J ends lost 7 bases and 3 bases respectively, with 11 bases between them. CDR3 in DNA: TGCGCCAGCACCCGAGGGGCGACAGATACGCAGTATTTT. Amino acids: CASTRGATDTQYF.

The chain has TRBV29-1 and TRBJ1-1; D is unresolved. The length of the CDR3 is 14 residues. CDR1 SQVTM and CDR2 ANQGSEA come from the germline V gene. V was pared by 3 bases and J by 3 bases, with 14 bases between. In DNA, the CDR3 is TGCAGCGTTGATGTCGGCACAGTATACACTGAAGCTTTCTTT. It encodes CSVDVGTVYTEAFF.

Written as DNA, the CDR3 is TGTGCCAGCAGTTACGCGACTGAAGCTTTCTTT. Protein: CASSYATEAFF. The gene calls are TRBV6-2 or TRBV6-3 and TRBJ1-1, with no clear D. This CDR3 comprises 11 residues. Germline V CDR1 and CDR2: MNHEY, SVGEGT. V shed 2 bases and J shed 5 bases, with 3 bases lying between them.